The present T cell receptor beta chain was sequenced within a study of blood T cell repertoires in COVID-19. Profiling relied on immunoSEQ multiplex PCR, and the TCRdb table lists in-frame clones only, not all of them. The table has some 300,000 clones, more than 70% seen once. The J segment lost 7 bases and the V segment lost 5 bases, leaving 7 bases of the junction unmatched. The CDR3 totals 15 residues. Germline CDR1 MNHEY, CDR2 SVGAGI. The TCR originated in a woman aged 25 to 39 who had recovered from COVID-19. The chain links TRBV6-5 to TRBJ2-2; TRBD1 agrees at 10 bases. The sequencing sample was made of peripheral blood. The CDR3: CASSPGTGVVGELFF. CDR3 DNA: TGTGCCAGCAGTCCCGGGACAGGGGTTGTCGGGGAGCTGTTTTTT.